The present T cell receptor beta chain was sequenced within a study of radiotherapy plus CTLA-4 blockade in lung cancer. Looking at the study overall: Objective response was observed in over 15% of patients, and disease control in less than 35%.

Profiling relied on immunoSEQ multiplex PCR, and the TCRdb table lists in-frame clones only, not all of them. The table includes 89,000 or so clones, roughly four fifths detected once. Study findings and constraints: Clones derived from tumor TCRs expanded in blood after radiotherapy plus ipilimumab. Together with interferon-beta, which increased in serum after radiation, early dynamic changes in blood T cell clones were reportedly the best predictors of response.

Focal radiation and CTLA-4 blockade (ipilimumab) were tested in chemo-refractory metastatic non-small-cell lung cancer patients. As for this clone: What it recognizes is unknown.

The sequence was collected from a human donor with non-small cell lung cancer who had a partial response to radiotherapy plus ipilimumab. This material consisted of peripheral blood, taken from a patient treated with radiotherapy plus ipilimumab.

CDR3 loop: CASSIGGVGETQYF. DNA of the CDR3: TGTGCCAGCAGTATCGGGGGGGTGGGAGAGACCCAGTACTTC. The chain has TRBV28 and TRBJ2-5; 8 bases fit TRBD2. Germline V gene lookup returns CDR1 MDHEN and CDR2 SYDVKM. CDR3 length equals 14 residues. The trim removed 5 bases at V and 4 bases at J, leaving 6 bases unmatched. The variable domain in full, with the rest retrieved from reference TRBV28 and TRBJ2-5, is DVKVTQSSRYLVKRTGEKVFLECVQDMDHENMFWYRQDPGLGLRLIYFSYDVKMKEKGDIPEGYSVSREKKERFSLILESASTNQTSMYLCASSIGGVGETQYFGPGTRLLVL.